This T cell receptor beta chain was identified in a study of PD-1 blockade in classical Hodgkin lymphoma. The protocol was immunoSEQ multiplex PCR, while the TCRdb copy is restricted to in-frame clones and leaves out a portion. This table holds 35,000 to 45,000 clones, around three quarters found once. Study conclusions and caveats: Why the repertoires differ is still unclear, perhaps disease activity or prior therapy. For complete responders, baseline diversity was comparable to that of newly diagnosed patients. There was a significant rise in CD4+ TCR diversity by C4D1, with no such rise for CD8+.

Every patient was affected by relapse after autologous stem cell transplantation, while exposure to brentuximab vedotin was not uniform. Complete response, partial response or progressive disease was recorded as best response. Germline CDR1 is LGHNA and CDR2 is YSLEER. This CDR3 region has 15 residues. V was clipped by 0 bases and J by 4 bases, with 13 bases between them. This clone was observed a handful of times. Its antigen is unidentified. The clonotype was recovered from a human donor with classical Hodgkin lymphoma. The specimen comprised peripheral blood mononuclear cells (PBMCs), sampled before the second cycle of nivolumab. The rearrangement uses TRBV4-3 and TRBJ2-7, with TRBD1 as a possible D gene (6 bases). CDR3 sequence reads: CASSQDPGTMYEQYF. Written as DNA, the CDR3 is TGCGCCAGCAGCCAAGATCCCGGGACAATGTACGAGCAGTACTTC.